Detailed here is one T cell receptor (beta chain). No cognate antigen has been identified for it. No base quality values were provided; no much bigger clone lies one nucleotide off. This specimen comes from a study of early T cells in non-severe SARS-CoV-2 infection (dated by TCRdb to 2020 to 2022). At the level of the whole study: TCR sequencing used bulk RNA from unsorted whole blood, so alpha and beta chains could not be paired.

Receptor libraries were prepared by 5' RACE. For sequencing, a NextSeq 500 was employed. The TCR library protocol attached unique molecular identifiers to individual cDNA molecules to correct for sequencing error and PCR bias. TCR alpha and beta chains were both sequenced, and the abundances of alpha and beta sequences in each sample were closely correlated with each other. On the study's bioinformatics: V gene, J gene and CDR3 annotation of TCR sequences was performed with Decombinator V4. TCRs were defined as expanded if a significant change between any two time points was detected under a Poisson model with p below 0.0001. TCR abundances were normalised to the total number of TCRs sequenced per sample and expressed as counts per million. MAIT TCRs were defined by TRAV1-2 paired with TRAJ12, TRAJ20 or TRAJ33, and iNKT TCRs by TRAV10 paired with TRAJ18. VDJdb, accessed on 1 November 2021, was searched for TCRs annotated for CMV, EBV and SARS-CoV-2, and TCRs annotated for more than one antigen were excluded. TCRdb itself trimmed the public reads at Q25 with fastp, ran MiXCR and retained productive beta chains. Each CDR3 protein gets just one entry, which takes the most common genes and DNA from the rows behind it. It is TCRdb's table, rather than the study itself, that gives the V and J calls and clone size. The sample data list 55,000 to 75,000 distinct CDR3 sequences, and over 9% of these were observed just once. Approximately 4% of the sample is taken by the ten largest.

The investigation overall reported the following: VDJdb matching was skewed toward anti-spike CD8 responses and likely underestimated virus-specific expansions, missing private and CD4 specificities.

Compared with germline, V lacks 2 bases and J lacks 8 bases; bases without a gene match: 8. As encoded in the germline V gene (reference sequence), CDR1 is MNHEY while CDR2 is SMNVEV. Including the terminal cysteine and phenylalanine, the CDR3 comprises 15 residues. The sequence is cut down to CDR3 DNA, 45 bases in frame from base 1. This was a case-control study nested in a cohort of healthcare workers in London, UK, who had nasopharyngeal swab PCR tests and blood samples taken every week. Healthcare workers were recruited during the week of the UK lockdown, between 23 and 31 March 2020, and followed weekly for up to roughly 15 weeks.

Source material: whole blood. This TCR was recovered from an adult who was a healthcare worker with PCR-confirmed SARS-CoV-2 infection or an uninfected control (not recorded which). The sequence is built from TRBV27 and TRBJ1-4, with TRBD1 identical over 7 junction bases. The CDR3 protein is CASSLDRAEREKLFF. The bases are TGTGCCAGCAGTTTAGACAGGGCAGAACGGGAAAAACTGTTTTTT.